These 10 T cell receptor beta chains were sequenced from one sample in a study of T cell repertoires in cytomegalovirus infection. TCRdb reprocessed the reads with MiXCR, giving one entry per CDR3 protein. Here the sample spans more than 500,000 distinct CDR3 sequences, more than 15% being singletons. The sequenced material came from CD8+ T cells from PBMCs. The receptors originated from a human donor in good health (CMV status not recorded). Some clones in this sample may be carry-over from other donors' samples.

Many counts were recorded for this clonotype. In DNA form, the CDR3 reads TGTGCCAGCAGTTTCTCTGCGGGGGGGGGCACCGGGGAGCTGTTTTTT. Translated: CASSFSAGGGTGELFF. This rearrangement joins TRBV12-3 or TRBV12-4 to TRBJ2-2; 9 nucleotides agree with TRBD2. Germline trimming cut 3 bases from V and 4 bases from J; bases unmatched to any gene: 6. CDR3 size: 16 residues.

This clonotype was found a few times. The V and J genes are TRBV24-1 and TRBJ2-2; the D gene is possibly TRBD2 (6 bases). Germline CDR1 reads KGHDR; CDR2 reads SFDVKD. Trimming stripped 7 bases from V and 5 bases from J, with 16 bases between. This CDR3 has 15 residues. CDR3 sequence reads: CATSSGGLGTGELFF. In DNA form, the CDR3 reads TGTGCCACCAGCTCCGGAGGGTTGGGAACCGGGGAGCTGTTTTTT.

This clonotype was detected a few times. The chain links TRBV15 to TRBJ2-7, with D perhaps matching TRBD1 (7 bases). Germline lookup yields CDR1 LNHNV and CDR2 YYDKDF (reference sequence). The V end was cut by 1 base, the J end by 0 bases, with 13 bases between. This CDR3 comprises 16 residues. The CDR3 reads CATSRAGAGGSYEQYF. CDR3 bases: TGTGCCACCAGCAGAGCGGGGGCAGGGGGCTCCTACGAGCAGTACTTC.

This clonotype was picked up many times. The chain couples TRBV7-9 to TRBJ2-7; TRBD1 matches at 9 bases. This CDR3 has 14 residues. V shed 5 bases and J 3 bases; nucleotides not matched to a gene: 5. The V gene's germline CDR1 is SEHNR and CDR2 FQNEAQ (reference sequence). CDR3 DNA: TGTGCCAGCAGCCCTACAGGGGGCAACTACGAGCAGTACTTC. Translation gives CASSPTGGNYEQYF.

J is TRBJ2-7 and V is TRBV6-5; 12 positions agree with TRBD2. V trimming: 0 bases; J trimming: 4 bases; junction bases outside the gene matches: 4. Per germline, CDR1 MNHEY and CDR2 SVGAGI. The CDR3 is 16 amino acids. The CDR3 region has the DNA TGTGCCAGCAGTTACTCTTGGACTAGCGGGGTGTACGAGCAGTACTTC. Amino acid sequence: CASSYSWTSGVYEQYF.

A note on this clonotype: A much larger clone lies one base from this, so it may be a read error. V usage is TRBV7-9 and J usage is TRBJ1-6; D is undetermined. The CDR3 is 16 residues long. V lost 5 bases, J lost 6 bases, and 17 bases lay in between. Germline CDR1 is SEHNR and CDR2 is FQNEAQ (reference sequence). The CDR3 region has the DNA TGTGCCAGCAGCCTCTACGCGGGAGAGGGTAATTCACCCCTCCACTTT. This gives the protein CASSLYAGEGNSPLHF.

This clonotype was recorded many times. The V call is TRBV11-3, the J call TRBJ2-1; the match to TRBD2 covers 9 bases. Germline trimming cut 1 base from V and 10 bases from J; bases unmatched to any gene: 14. The CDR3 extends over 17 amino acids. Germline CDR1 SGHNT, CDR2 YENEEA. Here the CDR3 DNA reads TGTGCCAGCAGCTTAGCTCCTAGCGGGACCCCGGCCGACGAGCAGTTCTTC. Its protein product is CASSLAPSGTPADEQFF.

About this clonotype: Likely a read error: the CDR3 ends without its conserved phenylalanine or tryptophan. It is unclear where the CDR3 begins or ends on the DNA, so no DNA is shown, and the CDR3 is as TCRdb lists it. The rearrangement joins TRBV7-3 to TRBJ2-1. The CDR3 spans 14 residues, counting both ends. Germline V lookup: CDR1 SGHTA, CDR2 FQGTGA. CDR3 amino acids: CASSLVDPQNEQLL.

Comments on this clonotype: One end of the junction is discordant with germline, which a read error may explain. The chain uses TRBV7-2 and TRBJ1-4; D is unresolved. Germline-derived CDR1 and CDR2 are SGHTA and FQGNSA. The CDR3 has 20 amino acids. The chain's CDR3 is CASSSRAVLGGPTRSEKLCF. The CDR3 DNA reads TGTGCCAGCAGCTCCCGAGCGGTACTCGGAGGACCTACAAGAAGTGAAAAACTGTGTTTT.

A few counts support this clonotype. The chain has TRBV28 and TRBJ1-2; D unresolved. This CDR3 spans 13 amino acids. Trimming removed 8 bases at V and 0 bases at J, with 10 bases between. CDR1 is MDHEN, CDR2 SYDVKM, per germline. CDR3 protein: CASRGRSNYGYTF. CDR3 coding DNA: TGTGCCAGCCGAGGACGATCTAACTATGGCTACACCTTC.